This TCR beta chain derives from a study of CD8 T cells in Susac syndrome. Random hexamers served to reverse transcribe roughly 0.45 to 1 ug RNA. TCRdb re-called the immunoSEQ multiplex PCR reads with MiXCR, one entry per CDR3 protein. The sample comprises 150,000 to 200,000 distinct CDR3 sequences, roughly 94% of which are singletons, and approximately 0.16% rests with the top ten. Germline V gives CDR1 GTSNPN, CDR2 SVGIG (reference sequence). V dropped 2 bases and J dropped 3; count of bases not matched to a gene: 9. The CDR3 consists of 15 residues. The rearrangement links TRBV30 to TRBJ2-5; 7 nucleotides align to TRBD1. The specimen sequenced was CD8+ T cells from PBMCs. The TCR originated in a human donor with Susac syndrome. The CDR3 is CAWSINLGTEETQYF. The DNA of the CDR3 is TGTGCCTGGAGTATAAACCTCGGGACAGAAGAGACCCAGTACTTC.